Shown below are 8 T cell receptor beta chains from a single sample sequenced in a study of spatial heterogeneity in lung cancer. MiXCR was run by TCRdb on the 5' RACE reads, yielding one entry per CDR3 protein. The data show about 94,000 distinct CDR3 sequences, around 19% seen once. Time point: blood at routine non-recurrence follow-up after resection. Sequencing was performed on PBMCs, taken at follow-up. Receptor source: a male donor with early-stage non-small cell lung cancer.

This clonotype has more than one count but fewer than ten. This chain uses TRBV5-1 with TRBJ2-5, with 9 bases that match TRBD2. The CDR3 sequence is 16 residues long. Germline V CDR1 and CDR2: SGHRS, YFSETQ. J lost 5 bases, V lost 0 bases, and 8 bases had no gene match. The DNA for the CDR3 is TGCGCCAGCAGCTTGGTAGCGGGAGCCCTCGGGGAGACCCAGTACTTC. Encoded protein: CASSLVAGALGETQYF.

This clonotype was counted a few times. The V and J genes are TRBV14 and TRBJ1-2; D may be TRBD1 (6 bases). The CDR3 sequence is 14 residues long. The germline V gene encodes CDR1 SGHDN and CDR2 FVKESK. Trimming pared 4 bases from V and 7 bases from J, leaving 16 bases between. In DNA form, the CDR3 reads TGTGCCAGCAGCCCCCTGGGAGGGGGAGGTGGCTACACCTTC. It is translated as CASSPLGGGGGYTF.

This sequence joins TRBV7-9 and TRBJ2-1; 11 bases agree with TRBD2. The germline CDR1 and CDR2 sequences are SEHNR and FQNEAQ (reference sequence). The CDR3 consists of 19 residues. With V trimmed by 5 bases and J by 4 bases, 16 bases remained unmatched. The CDR3 region has the DNA TGTGCCAGCAGCCCGCTCGGTCTAGCGGGGGGAGTGAGGTACAATGAGCAGTTCTTC. It encodes CASSPLGLAGGVRYNEQFF.

V is TRBV4-1 and J is TRBJ1-3, with D unclear. There are 16 residues in the CDR3. The germline V and J ends were trimmed by 0 bases and 0 bases, with 9 bases remaining between them. Germline V gene sequence: CDR1 MGHRA, CDR2 YSYEKL. CDR3 nucleotides: TGCGCCAGCAGCCAAGACTCCCGTAGCTCTGGAAACACCATATATTTT. Protein product: CASSQDSRSSGNTIYF.

At least ten counts were recorded for this clonotype. The CDR3 nucleotides read TGTGCCATCAGTGAGACTAGGGGGGCCTACAATGAGCAGTTCTTC. Translated: CAISETRGAYNEQFF. The chain uses TRBV10-3 and TRBJ2-1, with D perhaps assigned TRBD1 or TRBD2 (6 bases each). The CDR3 extends over 15 amino acids. Trimming took 2 bases from V and 2 from J, leaving 10 bases between them. Germline lookup yields CDR1 ENHRY and CDR2 SYGVKD.

The rearrangement uses TRBV12-3 or TRBV12-4 and TRBJ2-5; perhaps TRBD2 as D (5 bases). The germline V and J ends were trimmed by 2 bases and 3 bases, with 13 bases remaining between them. This CDR3 comprises 15 residues. The CDR3 DNA reads TGTGCCAGCAGTTTACGTCCAACGCGGGAAGAGACCCAGTACTTC. Its protein product is CASSLRPTREETQYF.

The chain links TRBV6-5 to TRBJ2-2; D gene uncertain. Germline values: CDR1 MNHEY, CDR2 SVGAGI. The CDR3 is made up of 14 amino acids. V lost 0 bases and J 8 bases, leaving 10 bases between the germline ends. The DNA for the CDR3 is TGTGCCAGCAGTTACTCGTGGGAAGGGGGGGAGCTGTTTTTT. Translation: CASSYSWEGGELFF.

Ten or more counts support this clonotype. This chain connects TRBV5-6 to TRBJ2-3; D ambiguous. The CDR3 covers 14 residues. Germline V lookup: CDR1 SGHDT, CDR2 YYEEEE. The V end was cut by 0 bases, the J end by 1 base, with 6 bases between. In DNA, the CDR3 is TGTGCCAGCAGCTTGGTTATGGGCACAGATACGCAGTATTTT. Its translation: CASSLVMGTDTQYF.